This is a list of T cell receptor beta chains from one sample in a study of response to subunit inactivated influenza vaccine. TCRdb passed the RT-PCR reads through MiXCR, listing each CDR3 protein once. Among 700,000 to 800,000 distinct CDR3 sequences listed, roughly 18% were seen once. The sample in question was PBMCs from blood, obtained about 5 days after vaccination. These receptors were taken from a man aged 45-65 years who received an inactivated influenza vaccine. CDR3s include the opening cysteine and the closing phenylalanine or tryptophan. The order of the fields is D gene, clone size, V gene, J gene, CDR3 protein, CDR3 DNA. The D gene is left open where the match is weak. Clone size is stated in some rows and not others, as once, few, many or a class when expanded.

TRBD1,NA,TRBV27,TRBJ1-6,CASRRTGDNSPLHF,TGTGCCAGCAGGAGGACAGGGGATAATTCACCCCTCCACTTT
NA,few,TRBV7-2,TRBJ2-1,CASSLIGLAGEIF,TGTGCCAGCAGCTTGATCGGGCTAGCTGGTGAGATATTC
TRBD2,many,TRBV29-1,TRBJ2-3,CSVALAGVNTQYF,TGCAGCGTTGCCCTAGCGGGGGTTAATACGCAGTATTTT
NA,many,TRBV6-1,TRBJ2-7,CASTKNPGASYEQYF,TGTGCCAGCACCAAAAATCCCGGGGCTTCCTACGAGCAGTACTTC
NA,once,TRBV10-3,TRBJ2-3,CAITKDSIGTDTQYF,TGTGCCATCACTAAGGACAGCATAGGCACAGATACGCAGTATTTT
NA,NA,TRBV10-3,TRBJ2-7,CAISESRGNYEQYF,TGTGCCATCAGTGAGTCGAGGGGGAACTACGAGCAGTACTTC
NA,few,TRBV9,TRBJ1-3,CASSVTPGTSTIYF,TGTGCCAGCAGCGTAACGCCAGGGACGAGCACCATATATTTT
NA,few,TRBV7-2,TRBJ2-5,CASSLNGGHQETQYF,TGTGCCAGCAGCTTAAACGGGGGCCACCAAGAGACCCAGTACTTC
TRBD2,few,TRBV7-6,TRBJ2-7,CASSLESGGAYEQYF,TGTGCCAGCAGCTTAGAAAGCGGGGGGGCATACGAGCAGTACTTC
NA,few,TRBV24-1,TRBJ2-2,CAPMRAFLANTGELFF,TGTGCCCCAATGCGGGCGTTCCTCGCGAACACCGGGGAGCTGTTTTTT
NA,NA,TRBV6-5,TRBJ2-3,CASSYRLSSDTQYF,TGTGCCAGCAGTTATCGCTTGAGCTCAGATACGCAGTATTTT
NA,many,TRBV29-1,TRBJ2-2,CSVEKGSLLFF,TGCAGCGTTGAAAAAGGGTCGTTGCTGTTTTTT
NA,many,TRBV20-1,TRBJ2-7,CSASRGGLTYEQYF,TGCAGTGCTAGCAGGGGGGGTTTGACCTACGAGCAGTACTTC
TRBD1,NA,TRBV4-2,TRBJ1-2,CASSHGTGGVDFDYGYTF,TGTGCCAGCAGCCACGGGACAGGGGGAGTTGATTTTGACTATGGCTACACCTTC
TRBD2,NA,TRBV4-3,TRBJ2-2,CASSLGLAEFTGELFF,TGCGCCAGCAGCCTCGGACTAGCGGAGTTCACCGGGGAGCTGTTTTTT
TRBD2,NA,TRBV7-2,TRBJ2-5,CASSFNGIAGGGGTQYF,TGTGCCAGCAGCTTTAACGGGATAGCGGGAGGTGGGGGGACCCAGTACTTC
TRBD2,many,TRBV5-1,TRBJ2-3,CASSLRTSGEGTDTQYF,TGCGCCAGCAGCCTCAGGACTAGCGGGGAGGGCACAGATACGCAGTATTTT